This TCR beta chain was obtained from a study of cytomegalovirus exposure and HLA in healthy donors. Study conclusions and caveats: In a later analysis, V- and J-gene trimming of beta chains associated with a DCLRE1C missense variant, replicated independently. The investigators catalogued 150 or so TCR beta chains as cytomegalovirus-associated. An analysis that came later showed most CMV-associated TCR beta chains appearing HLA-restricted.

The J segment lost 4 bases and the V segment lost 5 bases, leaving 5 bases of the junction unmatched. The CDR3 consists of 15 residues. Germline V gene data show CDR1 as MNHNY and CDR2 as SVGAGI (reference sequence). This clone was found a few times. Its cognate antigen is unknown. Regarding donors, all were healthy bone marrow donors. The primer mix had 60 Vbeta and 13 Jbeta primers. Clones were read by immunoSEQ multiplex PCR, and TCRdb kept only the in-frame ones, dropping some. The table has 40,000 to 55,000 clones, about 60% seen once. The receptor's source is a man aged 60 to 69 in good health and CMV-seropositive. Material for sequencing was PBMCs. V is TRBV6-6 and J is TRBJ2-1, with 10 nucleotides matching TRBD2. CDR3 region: CASSQRTSGYNEQFF. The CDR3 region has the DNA TGTGCCAGCAGTCAGAGGACTAGCGGATACAATGAGCAGTTCTTC.